This TCR beta chain was recovered during a study of T cell repertoires in cytomegalovirus infection. Using its own MiXCR run on the reads, TCRdb lists one record per CDR3 protein. The sample has about half a million distinct CDR3 sequences, about 33% seen once. Broader study findings: HLA-C-restricted CMV-specific TCR beta clonotypes prevailed in the ex vivo response.

After removal of 5 bases from V and 0 bases from J, the junction contained 16 bases not matched to a gene. CDR1 and CDR2 from the germline V gene are SGHDN and FVKESK. The CDR3 has 19 residues. Comments on this clonotype: The antigen is undetermined.

The specimen was cultured PBMCs, collected from culture after CMV antigen stimulation. The TCR comes from a human donor in good health (CMV status not recorded). Some clones in this sample may be carry-over from other donors' samples. The gene calls are TRBV14 and TRBJ2-1; 7 nucleotides line up with TRBD2. CDR3 in amino acids: CASSEAGSWGRGSYNEQFF. The DNA for the CDR3 is TGTGCCAGCAGCGAAGCGGGATCGTGGGGGAGGGGCTCCTACAATGAGCAGTTCTTC.